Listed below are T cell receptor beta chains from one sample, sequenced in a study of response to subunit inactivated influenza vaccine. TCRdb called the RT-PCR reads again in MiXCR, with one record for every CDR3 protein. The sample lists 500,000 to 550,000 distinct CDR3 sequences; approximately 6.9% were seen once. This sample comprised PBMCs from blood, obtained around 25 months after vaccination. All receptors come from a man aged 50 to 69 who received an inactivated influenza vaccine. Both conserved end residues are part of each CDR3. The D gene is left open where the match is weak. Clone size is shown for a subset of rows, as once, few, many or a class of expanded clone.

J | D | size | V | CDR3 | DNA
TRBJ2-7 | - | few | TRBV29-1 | CSVGQSVEQYF | TGCAGCGTCGGACAGTCCGTGGAGCAGTACTTC
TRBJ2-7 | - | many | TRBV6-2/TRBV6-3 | CASRLTYEQYF | TGTGCCAGCAGACTCACCTACGAGCAGTACTTC
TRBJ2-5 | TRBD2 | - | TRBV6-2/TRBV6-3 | CASSSGLAPLQETQYF | TGTGCCAGCAGTTCGGGACTAGCTCCCCTCCAAGAGACCCAGTACTTC
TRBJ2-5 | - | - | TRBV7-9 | CASQASETQYF | TGTGCCAGCCAAGCTTCGGAGACCCAGTACTTC
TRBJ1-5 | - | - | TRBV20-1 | CSATTGSGNQPQHF | TGCAGTGCAACTACAGGGAGTGGAAATCAGCCCCAGCATTTT
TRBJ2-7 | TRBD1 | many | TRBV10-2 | CASSNTPGTGGKGQYF | TGCGCCAGCAGTAATACTCCCGGGACAGGGGGGAAAGGGCAGTACTTC
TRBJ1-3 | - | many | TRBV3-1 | CASSLGPGNTIYF | TGTGCCAGCAGCCTTGGCCCAGGAAACACCATATATTTT
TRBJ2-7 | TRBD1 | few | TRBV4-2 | CASSQGGQGAHEQYF | TGTGCCAGCAGCCAAGGGGGACAGGGGGCCCACGAGCAGTACTTC
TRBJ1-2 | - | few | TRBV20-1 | CSARGRRNYGYTF | TGCAGTGCTAGAGGGCGGCGTAACTATGGCTACACCTTC
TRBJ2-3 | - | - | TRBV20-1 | CSARDRESTDTQYF | TGCAGTGCTAGAGATCGGGAGAGCACAGATACGCAGTATTTT
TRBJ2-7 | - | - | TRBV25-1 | CASSGESGGPQSAYEQYF | TGTGCCAGCTCGGGGGAGAGCGGAGGGCCGCAGTCAGCCTACGAGCAGTACTTC
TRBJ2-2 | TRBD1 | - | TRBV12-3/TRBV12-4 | CASTFGGTGTLPGELFF | TGTGCCAGCACCTTTGGGGGGACAGGGACATTGCCCGGGGAGCTGTTTTTT
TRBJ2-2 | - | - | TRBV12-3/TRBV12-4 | CASRGRRSTGELFF | TGTGCCAGCAGGGGACGGAGGAGCACCGGGGAGCTGTTTTTT
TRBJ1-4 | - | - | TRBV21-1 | CASSPRGQGEKLFF | TGTGCCAGCAGCCCAAGGGGGCAGGGTGAAAAACTGTTTTTT
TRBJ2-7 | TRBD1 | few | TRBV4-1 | CASSLTGTGFTYEQYF | TGCGCCAGCAGCCTCACCGGGACAGGATTTACCTACGAGCAGTACTTC
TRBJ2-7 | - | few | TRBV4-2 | CASSQSLQRPYEQYF | TGTGCCAGCAGCCAATCGTTGCAGCGCCCCTACGAGCAGTACTTC
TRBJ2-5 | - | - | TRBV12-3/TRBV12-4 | CASIKGGRKTQYF | TGTGCCAGCATAAAAGGGGGGAGAAAGACCCAGTACTTC
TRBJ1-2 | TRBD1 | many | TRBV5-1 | CASSSGDRNYGYTF | TGCGCCAGCAGCTCTGGGGACAGAAACTATGGCTACACCTTC
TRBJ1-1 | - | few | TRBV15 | CATSRDWAPNTEAFF | TGTGCCACCAGCAGAGATTGGGCACCGAACACTGAAGCTTTCTTT
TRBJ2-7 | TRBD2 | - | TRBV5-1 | CASSHSGTSGTYEQYF | TGCGCCAGCAGCCATTCAGGGACTAGCGGTACCTACGAGCAGTACTTC
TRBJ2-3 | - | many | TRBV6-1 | CASSEGPLSTDTQYF | TGTGCCAGCAGTGAGGGCCCGCTAAGCACAGATACGCAGTATTTT
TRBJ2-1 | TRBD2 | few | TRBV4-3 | CASSHPRSGGAYNEQFF | TGCGCCAGCAGCCACCCCCGTAGCGGGGGGGCTTACAATGAGCAGTTCTTC
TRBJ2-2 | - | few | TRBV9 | CASSVEGTLTGELFF | TGTGCCAGCAGCGTAGAAGGGACCCTAACCGGGGAGCTGTTTTTT
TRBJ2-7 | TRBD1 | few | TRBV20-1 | CSASRGQGADEQYF | TGCAGTGCTTCCCGGGGACAGGGGGCCGACGAGCAGTACTTC